This T cell receptor beta chain was sequenced in a study of cytomegalovirus exposure and HLA in healthy donors. Whole-study context: Earlier, 95 million to 130 million unique TCR beta sequences were recovered from approximately 200 million T cells by an analysis. Whole-study results and caveats: Several of the most significant clusters appeared, in a later analysis, to be linked to common viral pathogens. Previously analyzed data showed that most TCR beta V segments were productive at a frequency of about 90% or about 30%.

Likely unrecorded immune exposures existed in these nominally healthy donors. The study ran its PCR with 60 Vbeta and 13 Jbeta primers. This table comes from immunoSEQ multiplex PCR, and its TCRdb copy is limited to in-frame clones, with some not included. Here the sample spans nearly 70,000 clones, about 73% being singletons. Germline lookup yields CDR1 LNHDA and CDR2 SQIVND (reference sequence). The CDR3 runs to 14 residues. V was shortened by 5 bases and J by 8 bases, with 18 bases between the two germline ends. In this sample, this clone turned up once. Its antigen remains unidentified. V is TRBV19 and J is TRBJ1-2; D is possibly TRBD1 (6 bases). This TCR came from a woman between 55 and 75 years old in good health and CMV-seropositive. Input material: PBMCs. The CDR3 DNA is TGTGCCAGTAGTTCTACGGACAGATTGGGGGGCTACACCTTC. This encodes CASSSTDRLGGYTF.